This T cell receptor (beta chain) was retrieved from a study of blood T cells in healthy people across ages. A second PCR of 7 to 11 cycles used a sample-barcoded 5' primer and a J-beta primer mix. TCRdb processed the 5' RACE reads anew with MiXCR; each CDR3 protein has one entry. The table shows approximately 1.5 million distinct CDR3 sequences, with 34% occurring only once. CDR1 and CDR2 from the germline V gene are SQVTM and ANQGSEA. V lost 8 bases and J lost 3; bases outside the gene matches: 5. There are 12 residues in the CDR3. Every donor gave 8.5 to 10 milliliters of peripheral blood. Researchers isolated at least 7 million PBMCs per sample. About this clonotype itself: Antigen: not known.

General observations from the study: Greater diversity and more naive CD4+ cells were seen in long-lived donors than in aged donors.

The source material was blood. This receptor was taken from a woman in her twenties or thirties in good health. The chain is built from TRBV29-1 and TRBJ1-1; 8 bases are shared with TRBD1. DNA for the CDR3: TGCAGCTGCGACAGGGGATACACTGAAGCTTTCTTT. Translating it yields CSCDRGYTEAFF.